The present entry profiles one T cell receptor (beta chain) with its context. The antigen is not known. Time point denoted: pre-sensitization, week 0. Treatment noted: therapeutic diphenylcyclopropenone sensitization with weekly scalp DPC. Participating donors were patients with alopecia, aged 18 to 70 years, considered appropriate candidates for DPC. Someone pulled total RNA out of unfractionated whole blood. Individual cDNA molecules in this library carried unique molecular identifiers. Each CDR3 protein is one row after TCRdb ran MiXCR on the RACE reads. The sample carries approximately 260,000 distinct CDR3 sequences, over 8% recorded once. The sample originates from a study of human T cells and chemical hapten exposure. Study-level findings and limits: It should be noted that donors had alopecia, so their immune response may differ from healthy people's.

The CDR3 has 15 residues. J lost 10 bases, V lost 6 bases, and 8 bases had no gene match. Germline assignment: CDR1 SGHRS and CDR2 YFSETQ. This sequence joins TRBV5-1 and TRBJ2-1; 15 nucleotides line up with TRBD2. The specimen was whole blood, collected in connection with sensitization to the hapten diphenylcyclopropenone (DPC). The TCR was taken from a middle-aged woman with alopecia areata. Some clones in this sample may be carry-over from other donors' samples. This CDR3 reads CASTTRTSGGGEQFF. CDR3 DNA: TGCGCCAGCACCACGCGGACTAGCGGGGGGGGAGAGCAGTTCTTC. Drawing the rest from reference TRBV5-1 and TRBJ2-1, the complete variable domain is KAGVTQTPRYLIKTRGQQVTLSCSPISGHRSVSWYQQTPGQGLQFLFEYFSETQRNKGNFPGRFSGRQFSNSRSEMNVSTLELGDSALYLCASTTRTSGGGEQFFGPGTRLTVL.